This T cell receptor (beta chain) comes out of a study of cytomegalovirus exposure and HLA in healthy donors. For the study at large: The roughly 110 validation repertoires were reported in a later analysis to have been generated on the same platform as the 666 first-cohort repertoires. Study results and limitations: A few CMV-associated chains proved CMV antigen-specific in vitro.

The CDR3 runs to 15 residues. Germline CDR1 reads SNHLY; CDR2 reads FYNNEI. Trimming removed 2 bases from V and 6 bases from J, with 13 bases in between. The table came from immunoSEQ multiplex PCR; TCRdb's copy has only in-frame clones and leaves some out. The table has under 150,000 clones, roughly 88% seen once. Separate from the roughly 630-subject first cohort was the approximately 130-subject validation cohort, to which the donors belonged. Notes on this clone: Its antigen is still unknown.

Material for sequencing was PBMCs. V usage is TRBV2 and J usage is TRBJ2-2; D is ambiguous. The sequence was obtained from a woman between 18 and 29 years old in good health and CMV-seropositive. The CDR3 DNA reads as TGTGCCAGCAGTGAACGCGGAAACGGCGCCGGGGAGCTGTTTTTT. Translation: CASSERGNGAGELFF.